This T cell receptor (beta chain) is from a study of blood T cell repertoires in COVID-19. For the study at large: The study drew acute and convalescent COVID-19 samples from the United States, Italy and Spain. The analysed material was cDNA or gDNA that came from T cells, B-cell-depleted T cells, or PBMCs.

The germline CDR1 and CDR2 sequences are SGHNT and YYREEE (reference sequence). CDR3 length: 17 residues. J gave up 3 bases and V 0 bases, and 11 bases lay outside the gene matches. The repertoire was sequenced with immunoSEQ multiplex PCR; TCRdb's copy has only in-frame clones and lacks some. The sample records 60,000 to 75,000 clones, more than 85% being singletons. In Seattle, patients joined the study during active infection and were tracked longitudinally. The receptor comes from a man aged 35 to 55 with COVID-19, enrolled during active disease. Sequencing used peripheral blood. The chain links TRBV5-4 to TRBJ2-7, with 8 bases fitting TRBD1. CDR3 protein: CASSLGLGQGANYEQYF. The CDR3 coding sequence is TGTGCCAGCAGCTTGGGGCTGGGCCAGGGGGCCAACTACGAGCAGTACTTC.